Listed below are T cell receptor beta chains from one sample, sequenced in a study of T cells in localized non-small cell lung cancer. Data came from immunoSEQ multiplex PCR; TCRdb stores just in-frame clones and leaves some out. The table records 1,500 to 2,000 clones, roughly a quarter of them present only once. Here the sequenced sample was lung tumor tissue, taken before any cancer treatment. Source of these receptors: a male donor aged 60 or over with stage II lung adenocarcinoma. CDR3s include the opening cysteine and the closing phenylalanine or tryptophan. The D gene is left open where the match is weak. Clone size is not always given. Where it is, it says once, few, many or a class for expanded clones.

V	size	D	J	CDR3	DNA
TRBV28	few	.	TRBJ1-5	CASSPIGRRDQPQHF	TGTGCCAGCAGTCCCATTGGCCGAAGGGATCAGCCCCAGCATTTT
TRBV6-8	few	.	TRBJ1-5	CASSAGRRQPQHF	TGTGCCAGCTCCGCAGGGCGGAGGCAGCCCCAGCATTTT
TRBV6-8	.	TRBD2	TRBJ2-1	CASSYGTSGNEQFF	TGTGCCAGCAGTTACGGGACTAGCGGCAATGAGCAGTTCTTC
TRBV6-8	few	.	TRBJ1-5	CAIRSASGSNQPQHF	TGTGCCATCAGATCCGCGTCGGGGAGCAATCAGCCCCAGCATTTT
TRBV11-3	medium-sized	TRBD2	TRBJ2-7	CASSLGASGGQYEQYF	TGTGCCAGCAGCTTAGGGGCTAGCGGGGGGCAGTACGAGCAGTACTTC
TRBV19	.	TRBD1	TRBJ1-2	CASSIGQGAYGYTF	TGTGCCAGTAGTATTGGGCAGGGGGCATATGGCTACACCTTC
TRBV11-3	medium-sized	.	TRBJ2-5	CASSPGLRGQETQYF	TGTGCCAGCAGCCCGGGACTCCGGGGGCAAGAGACCCAGTACTTC
TRBV11-3	few	TRBD1	TRBJ2-3	CASSPWSDRVEDTQYF	TGTGCCAGCAGCCCGTGGTCCGACAGGGTTGAAGATACGCAGTATTTT
TRBV19	.	TRBD1	TRBJ2-5	CASSIGRQGLQETQYF	TGTGCCAGTAGTATAGGCCGACAGGGGCTACAAGAGACCCAGTACTTC
TRBV11-3	medium-sized	.	TRBJ1-6	CASNLDSSYNSPLHF	TGTGCCAGCAACCTGGACAGCTCCTATAATTCACCCCTCCACTTT
TRBV6-8	.	TRBD1	TRBJ1-5	CASSYLGTGAQHF	TGTGCCAGCAGTTACCTCGGGACAGGGGCCCAGCATTTT
TRBV18	.	.	TRBJ2-7	CATGPLSDEQYF	TGTGCCACCGGGCCCCTATCGGACGAGCAGTACTTC
TRBV19	few	.	TRBJ1-2	CASSMDGHWVGYTF	TGTGCCAGTAGTATGGACGGGCACTGGGTGGGCTACACCTTC
TRBV30	few	.	TRBJ2-3	CAWSVGRSTDTQYF	TGTGCCTGGAGTGTAGGGCGGTCCACAGATACGCAGTATTTT
TRBV6-8	.	.	TRBJ1-3	CASSYLGPYEGNTIYF	TGTGCCAGCAGTTACCTCGGACCCTACGAGGGAAACACCATATATTTT
TRBV6-8	few	TRBD1	TRBJ2-7	CASSFWTGQHEQYF	TGTGCCAGCAGTTTTTGGACAGGCCAACACGAGCAGTACTTC